The 3 T cell receptor beta chains presented below share a single source sample, sequenced in a study of human T cells and chemical hapten exposure. From the RACE reads, TCRdb called clonotypes with MiXCR, one entry per CDR3 protein. The table has 50,000 or so distinct CDR3 sequences, 8% to 13% seen once. The sample's time point: patch test 1, 2 weeks after DPC sensitization. The treatment was: therapeutic diphenylcyclopropenone sensitization with weekly scalp DPC. Unfractionated whole blood was the source from which total RNA was extracted. This specimen consisted of whole blood, obtained in connection with sensitization to the hapten diphenylcyclopropenone (DPC). The receptors were gathered from a woman aged 40-49 years with alopecia areata. Some clones in this sample may be carry-over from other donors' samples.

The chain joins TRBV6-2 or TRBV6-3 to TRBJ2-7; D uncertain. The CDR3 totals 13 residues. The V and J ends lost 2 bases and 7 bases respectively, with 12 bases between them. The germline V gene encodes CDR1 MNHEY and CDR2 SVGEGT. DNA of the CDR3: TGTGCCAGCAGTTACGTTGGCTCGGGTGAGCAGTACTTC. Its protein is CASSYVGSGEQYF.

This clonotype was found a few times. The chain joins TRBV19 to TRBJ2-7; D may be TRBD2 (6 bases). Germline V gene sequence: CDR1 LNHDA, CDR2 SQIVND (reference sequence). The CDR3 length is 12 residues. Trimming stripped 3 bases from V and 3 bases from J, with 6 bases between. The CDR3 region is CASSMEGYEQYF. Here the CDR3 DNA reads TGTGCCAGTAGTATGGAGGGCTACGAGCAGTACTTC.

V and J are TRBV2 and TRBJ1-1; no clear D gene. The CDR3 has 13 residues. The V end was cut by 6 bases, the J end by 5 bases, with 13 bases between. Germline V gives CDR1 SNHLY, CDR2 FYNNEI. CDR3 in DNA: TGTGCCAGCAGCGTAACGGGGAGTACTGAAGCTTTCTTT. Amino acid sequence: CASSVTGSTEAFF. Using reference TRBV2 and TRBJ1-1 for the parts outside the CDR3, the full variable domain is EPEVTQTPSHQVTQMGQEVILRCVPISNHLYFYWYRQILGQKVEFLVSFYNNEISEKSEIFDDQFSVERPDGSNFTLKIRSTKLEDSAMYFCASSVTGSTEAFFGQGTRLTVV.